Included here is one T cell receptor beta chain sequence, with context. This clonotype came up a few times. Its recognized antigen is unknown. Per-base qualities were not stored, and no clone one base away is much larger. The data are from a study of breast tumors, draining lymph nodes, adjacent tissues (dated by TCRdb to 2015 to 2016). As for the study more broadly: The study compared TCR beta repertoires across tumor, adjacent nontumor tissue and axillary lymph nodes from breast cancer patients. The study aimed to assess the relationships and possible T-cell exchange between tumor, surrounding tissue and draining lymph node repertoires in human breast cancer.

Lymph node samples came from the axillary draining lymph nodes of breast cancer patients. Including cysteine and phenylalanine, the CDR3 has 14 amino acids. Kept here is only the CDR3 DNA, which spans 42 bases and is read in frame from base 1. The germline ends are 9 bases apart after V is trimmed by 6 bases and J by 1 base. Per the germline V gene, MNHEY is the CDR1 and SVGAGI is the CDR2. The full study reports these points: The study presented the conclusion that tumor T cells originate in lymph nodes as consistent with a hypothesis, not as something directly demonstrated. Tumor T-cell repertoires showed less diversity than lymph node repertoires and more diversity than nontumor tissue repertoires, and tumor T-cell repertoires showed preferential V and J gene usage. A scenario in which most tumor T cells derive from the lymph node and then expand within tumor tissue was judged to be consistent with the data. The similarity between tumor and nontumor tissue repertoires was significantly greater in luminal-like breast cancer than in basal-like breast cancer.

Sequenced on an Illumina HiSeq 2000. TCR beta chain libraries were generated by multiplex PCR amplification. The amplified TCR beta chain products were analyzed by high-throughput sequencing. The raw public data were reprocessed by TCRdb itself: fastp quality trimming at Q25, MiXCR clonotype calling, in-frame beta chains only. Each record represents a unique CDR3 protein, reported with the most common genes and DNA among its rows. This sample is represented by around 300,000 distinct CDR3 sequences; around 30% of them were singletons. The top ten clones comprise around 1% of the sample. Recombination linked TRBV6-5 to TRBJ2-2; TRBD1 is a possible D gene, resting on 6 matching bases. The specimen sequenced was axillary lymph node tissue. The receptor's source is a female donor with breast cancer. Some clones in this sample may be carry-over from other donors' samples. The CDR3 protein sequence reads: CASRRTENTGELFF. The nucleotide sequence reads as follows: TGTGCCAGCAGAAGGACAGAGAACACCGGGGAGCTGTTTTTT.